The present T cell receptor (beta chain) was sequenced within a study of neurological immune-mediated disorders. TCRdb independently ran MiXCR on the 5' RACE reads; one entry per CDR3 protein. The repertoire holds more than 25,000 distinct CDR3 sequences, with around 16% as singletons. This clonotype occurred many times. Documented time point: technical triplicate 3. The sorted libraries were made from approximately 960,000 CD4+ or CD8+ T cells. The sequencing sample was made of CD4+ T cells from blood. This clonotype originated in a female donor with HTLV-1-associated myelopathy (HAM/TSP).

The CDR3 nucleotides are TGTGCCAGCAGTTACAAGACGCATGACACCGGGGAGCTGTTTTTT. This codes for CASSYKTHDTGELFF. The chain uses TRBV6-5 and TRBJ2-2, with D hard to call. The CDR3 is 15 residues long. The ends were cut back, 2 bases at V and 3 bases at J, with 10 bases in the middle. In germline, CDR1 is MNHEY, CDR2 SVGAGI.